The rows below give T cell receptor beta chains drawn from one sample of a study of Ad26.COV2.S vaccination and SARS-CoV-2 variants. This table comes from immunoSEQ multiplex PCR, and its TCRdb copy is limited to in-frame clones, with some not included. This table has 440,000 or so clones, 90% appearing once. The material sequenced was peripheral blood, taken in a trial of Ad26.COV2.S vaccine versus placebo. The receptors were gathered from a person between 18 and 65 years old who received the Ad26.COV2.S COVID-19 vaccine or a placebo. CDR3s include the opening cysteine and the closing phenylalanine or tryptophan. D genes are given only for firm matches. Clone size is stated in some rows and not others, as once, few, many or a class when expanded.

>TRBV9|-|-|TRBJ1-6
TGTGCCAGCAGCGTAGACGGTCAGGGACGGTCACCCCTCCACTTT
CASSVDGQGRSPLHF
>TRBV11-3|few|-|TRBJ2-3
TGTGCCAGCAGCTTAGAAGGCAGGGAAAAAGCAAGTACAGATACGCAGTATTTT
CASSLEGREKASTDTQYF
>TRBV7-2|-|-|TRBJ2-7
TGTGCCAGCAGCTGGCGGGACCGCCCGTCCGAGCAGTACTTC
CASSWRDRPSEQYF
>TRBV28|once|-|TRBJ1-2
TGTGCCAGCAGTTTACGGTTCACATGGGGGCGAGGCTACACCTTC
CASSLRFTWGRGYTF
>TRBV5-5|-|-|TRBJ2-2
TGTGCCAGCAGCTTGGTATCAAGTTTTTCCGGGGAGCTGTTTTTT
CASSLVSSFSGELFF
>TRBV5-1|-|TRBD1|TRBJ2-1
TGCGCCAGCAGCGGTGGGGACAGTTACAATGAGCAGTTCTTC
CASSGGDSYNEQFF
>TRBV7-3|-|TRBD2|TRBJ2-5
TGTGCCAGCAGCTTAACCAGCGGAGCGGGGGAGACCCAGTACTTC
CASSLTSGAGETQYF
>TRBV13|-|-|TRBJ2-1
TGTGCCAGCAGCTTCACAGGGAACCCCTACAATGAGCAGTTCTTC
CASSFTGNPYNEQFF
>TRBV6-4|-|TRBD1|TRBJ1-6
TGTGCCAGCAGAGCTACAGGGGTGAATTCACCCCTCCACTTT
CASRATGVNSPLHF
>TRBV20-1|-|-|TRBJ2-5
TGCAGTGCTAGTCGTGGACAAGAGACCCAGTACTTC
CSASRGQETQYF
>TRBV28|-|-|TRBJ1-2
TGTGCCAGCAGTTTGGCCCTCGGATATGGCTACACCTTC
CASSLALGYGYTF
>TRBV2|-|TRBD1|TRBJ1-2
TGTGCCAGCAGTCCGCAGGGGGATGCTAACTATGGCTACACCTTC
CASSPQGDANYGYTF
>TRBV7-6|-|-|TRBJ1-2
TGTGCCAGCAGCTTAGTGGGTAAACAAGAAAACTATGGCTACACCTTC
CASSLVGKQENYGYTF
>TRBV7-8|-|-|TRBJ2-1
TGTGCCAGCAGCCGCGGGAGAGGGGGAACCAATGAGCAGTTCTTC
CASSRGRGGTNEQFF
>TRBV5-6|-|-|TRBJ2-7
TGTGCCAGCAGCTCCGGGGGGACAGGAAAATACTACGAGCAGTACTTC
CASSSGGTGKYYEQYF
>TRBV11-3|-|TRBD2|TRBJ2-1
TGTGCCAGCAGCATTAGCGGGAGCGCCTACAATGAGCAGTTCTTC
CASSISGSAYNEQFF
>TRBV2|-|-|TRBJ2-7
TGTGCCAGCACCCCTAGGGCCTACGAGCAGTACTTC
CASTPRAYEQYF
>TRBV4-1|-|TRBD2|TRBJ2-7
TGCGCCAGCAGCCACCCTAGCGGGGTGCTCTACGAGCAGTACTTC
CASSHPSGVLYEQYF
>TRBV7-2|-|TRBD1|TRBJ2-3
TGTGCCAGCAGCTTAGGGACAGGGTGGGATACGCAGTATTTT
CASSLGTGWDTQYF
>TRBV6-5|once|-|TRBJ1-3
TGTGCCAGCAGTTCCCCTAGGGGGTCGGGAAACACCATATATTTT
CASSSPRGSGNTIYF
>TRBV7-6|-|-|TRBJ2-5
TGTGCCAGCAGCCAAGAGGTCCGCGGACGCTTTGGGGAGACCCAGTACTTC
CASSQEVRGRFGETQYF
>TRBV30|-|TRBD2|TRBJ2-7
TGTGCCTGGAGTGTAGCGGGGCCCTTCTACGAGCAGTACTTC
CAWSVAGPFYEQYF
>TRBV29-1|-|-|TRBJ1-5
TGCAGCGGGAAACAGGGCGATAGCAATCAGCCCCAGCATTTT
CSGKQGDSNQPQHF
>TRBV27|-|-|TRBJ2-7
TGTGCCAGCAGTTTGGCTGGGACTTCTTCCTTCGAGCAGTACTTC
CASSLAGTSSFEQYF
>TRBV24-1|-|-|TRBJ2-5
TGTGCCACCAGTGATTTGAGGGGGTTCCAAGAGACCCAGTACTTC
CATSDLRGFQETQYF
>TRBV7-3|-|-|TRBJ2-1
TGTGCCAGCAGCTTGGCGCCTACCCGAGACAATGAGCAGTTCTTC
CASSLAPTRDNEQFF
>TRBV6-2/TRBV6-3|-|-|TRBJ2-1
TGTGCCAGCAGTTACCAGGAGGGAAGTTCCTACAATGAGCAGTTCTTC
CASSYQEGSSYNEQFF
>TRBV5-1|-|-|TRBJ2-1
TGCGCCAGCAGCTTGTCAGCGAGACACAATGAGCAGTTCTTC
CASSLSARHNEQFF
>TRBV2|once|TRBD1|TRBJ2-3
TGTGCCAGCAGCCCGGACAGGGGAACAGATACGCAGTATTTT
CASSPDRGTDTQYF
>TRBV28|-|TRBD1|TRBJ2-5
TGTGCCAGCAGTTTAACCGGGACAGGGGGCCTGAAGGGGGAGACCCAGTACTTC
CASSLTGTGGLKGETQYF
>TRBV7-2|-|-|TRBJ2-7
TGTGCCAGCAGCTTCCGCAGGGCCGACGAGCAGTACTTC
CASSFRRADEQYF
>TRBV10-3|-|-|TRBJ2-3
TGTGCCATCAGAGGGACAAGGGGACACACAGATACGCAGTATTTT
CAIRGTRGHTDTQYF
>TRBV2|-|TRBD2|TRBJ2-7
TGTGCCAGCAGTGGACTAGCGGGTTACCTAACCGGCTACGAGCAGTACTTC
CASSGLAGYLTGYEQYF
>TRBV4-1|-|TRBD2|TRBJ2-3
TGCGCCAGCAGCCCAGATCGACTAGCGGGAGTTTCAACAGATACGCAGTATTTT
CASSPDRLAGVSTDTQYF
>TRBV5-6|once|TRBD1|TRBJ1-2
TGTGCCAGCAGCTTGGGACAGGGGGCTGTCTATGGCTACACCTTC
CASSLGQGAVYGYTF
>TRBV27|-|TRBD2|TRBJ2-3
TGTGCCAGCAGTTTTGAGCGGGGCGTCACAGATACGCAGTATTTT
CASSFERGVTDTQYF
>TRBV7-2|-|-|TRBJ2-5
TGTGCCAGCGGGCGGGTCCCCCAAGAGACCCAGTACTTC
CASGRVPQETQYF
>TRBV5-1|-|TRBD1|TRBJ1-1
TGCGCCAGCAGCACGGGACAGGGGGCAGGGAACACTGAAGCTTTCTTT
CASSTGQGAGNTEAFF
>TRBV4-2|-|TRBD1|TRBJ1-4
TGTGCCAGCAGCCAGGGGGAAGGCAGGGGGAATGAAAAACTGTTTTTT
CASSQGEGRGNEKLFF
>TRBV5-4|-|-|TRBJ2-2
TGTGCCAGCAGCTTGGGAGGGGTGAACACCGGGGAGCTGTTTTTT
CASSLGGVNTGELFF
>TRBV4-3|-|-|TRBJ2-7
TGCACCAGCAGCCCAGCATACGAGCAGTACTTC
CTSSPAYEQYF